These 23 T cell receptor beta chains came from one sample sequenced in a study of T-cell reconstitution after alpha-beta-depleted transplantation in children. Unique molecular identifiers were used in preparing the TCRbeta library. TCRdb recomputed calls from the PCR reads with MiXCR, one row per CDR3 protein. The data show around 100,000 distinct CDR3 sequences, about a tenth seen once. The input for sequencing was PBMCs, taken before TCRalphabeta/CD19-depleted stem cell transplant. The origin of the receptors is a boy aged 2 to 9 with acute lymphoblastic leukemia, due to receive a stem cell transplant.

A few counts support this clonotype. The V gene is TRBV6-1, the J gene TRBJ2-4; D is possibly TRBD1 (6 bases). The ends were cut back, 6 bases at V and 3 bases at J, with 12 bases in the middle. Germline CDR1 reads MNHNS; CDR2 reads SASEGT. CDR3 length: 14 amino acids. The DNA for the CDR3 is TGTGCCAGCAGGGCACAGGGAGACAAAAACATTCAGTACTTC. Amino acids: CASRAQGDKNIQYF.

The V and J genes are TRBV7-8 and TRBJ2-3; 7 bases agree with TRBD2. Germline CDR1 reads SGHVS; CDR2 reads FQNEAQ. J was trimmed by 0 bases and V by 7 bases; bases with no gene match: 10. The CDR3 sequence is 16 residues long. CDR3 DNA sequence: TGTGCCAGCAACCCCGAGAGGGACTATAGCACAGATACGCAGTATTTT. It codes for CASNPERDYSTDTQYF.

The rearrangement links TRBV5-4 to TRBJ1-4, with 10 bases fitting TRBD1. CDR3 length equals 13 residues. V trimming: 4 bases; J trimming: 7 bases; junction bases outside the gene matches: 1. Germline values: CDR1 SGHNT, CDR2 YYREEE (reference sequence). CDR3 sequence: CASSRDRGEKLFF. The CDR3 DNA reads TGTGCCAGCAGCCGGGACAGGGGTGAAAAACTGTTTTTT.

The V gene is TRBV7-2, the J gene TRBJ2-2, with TRBD2 matching over 11 bases. The trim removed 5 bases at V and 2 bases at J, leaving 19 bases unmatched. CDR1 is SGHTA, CDR2 FQGNSA, per germline. The CDR3 runs 21 residues. CDR3 in DNA: TGTGCCAGCAGCCCCCCAACCTTAGCGGGAGGGCCGTTTAGTAACACCGGGGAGCTGTTTTTT. Translating gives CASSPPTLAGGPFSNTGELFF.

The V gene is TRBV20-1, the J gene TRBJ2-1, with D perhaps given as TRBD1 or TRBD2 (5 bases each). V was trimmed by 3 bases and J by 8 bases, leaving 14 bases between them. CDR3 length: 13 residues. Germline CDR1 is DFQATT and CDR2 is SNEGSKA (reference sequence). CDR3 loop: CSASRDHHDEQFF. CDR3 sequence (DNA): TGCAGTGCTAGCCGGGACCACCACGATGAGCAGTTCTTC.

This clonotype was recorded many times. This chain connects TRBV12-3 or TRBV12-4 to TRBJ2-3; a weak D match, TRBD1 (6 bases). Trimming removed 3 bases at V and 2 bases at J, with 18 bases between. This CDR3 comprises 17 residues. The CDR3: CASSFAQGGWDTDTQYF. The DNA for the CDR3 is TGTGCCAGCAGTTTCGCGCAAGGGGGTTGGGACACAGATACGCAGTATTTT.

V gene TRBV18 combines with J gene TRBJ2-7, with 8 positions matching TRBD1. The germline V gene has CDR1 KGHSH and CDR2 LQKENI. V shed 4 bases and J 5 bases; nucleotides not matched to a gene: 16. This CDR3 contains 17 residues. The CDR3 is CASSHLGQGQGTHEQYF. The CDR3 DNA sequence: TGTGCCAGCTCACACCTCGGACAGGGACAAGGGACCCACGAGCAGTACTTC.

This clonotype was seen a few times. The chain couples TRBV19 to TRBJ2-4; 7 nucleotides line up with TRBD1. Germline CDR1 reads LNHDA; CDR2 reads SQIVND (reference sequence). With V trimmed by 3 bases and J by 1 base, 9 bases remained unmatched. The CDR3 sequence is 17 residues long. CDR3 in amino acids: CASSIGAGGMAKNIQYF. The CDR3 DNA sequence: TGTGCCAGTAGTATCGGGGCAGGGGGAATGGCCAAAAACATTCAGTACTTC. The whole variable domain, filled in from reference TRBV19 and TRBJ2-4, reads DGGITQSPKYLFRKEGQNVTLSCEQNLNHDAMYWYRQDPGQGLRLIYYSQIVNDFQKGDIAEGYSVSREKKESFPLTVTSAQKNPTAFYLCASSIGAGGMAKNIQYFGAGTRLSVL.

The CDR3 nucleotides are TGCAGCGTCTCGGGAGGTAGCGAGACCCAGTACTTC. It specifies CSVSGGSETQYF. The chain links TRBV29-1 to TRBJ2-5; the match to TRBD2 covers 7 bases. J lost 5 bases, V lost 6 bases, and 6 bases had no gene match. There are 12 residues in the CDR3. Germline V lookup: CDR1 SQVTM, CDR2 ANQGSEA.

This clonotype was found many times. This chain joins TRBV19 and TRBJ2-1; 12 nucleotides align to TRBD2. From germline, CDR1 is LNHDA and CDR2 SQIVND (reference sequence). The trim removed 6 bases at V and 7 bases at J, leaving 7 bases unmatched. CDR3 length: 15 amino acids. The CDR3: CASSTTSGRGNEQFF. The CDR3 nucleotides read TGTGCCAGTAGCACGACTAGCGGGAGAGGGAATGAGCAGTTCTTC.

This clonotype was seen a few times. This chain links TRBV7-8 with TRBJ1-6; D is undetermined. V was pared by 5 bases and J by 0 bases, with 2 bases between. From germline, CDR1 is SGHVS and CDR2 FQNEAQ. The CDR3 covers 13 residues. The DNA of the CDR3 is TGTGCCAGCAGCGGCTCCTATAATTCACCCCTCCACTTT. This encodes CASSGSYNSPLHF.

The genes are TRBV7-7 and TRBJ2-1, with D tentatively TRBD2 (5 bases). Germline loops: CDR1 SSHAT, CDR2 FNYEAQ (reference sequence). The CDR3 consists of 12 residues. V was clipped by 5 bases and J by 7 bases, with 9 bases between them. The CDR3 here is CASSHEGNEQFF. CDR3 coding DNA: TGTGCCAGCAGCCATGAGGGTAATGAGCAGTTCTTC.

V gene TRBV12-3 or TRBV12-4 combines with J gene TRBJ2-1, with D possibly TRBD1 on 6 matching bases. The CDR3 loop spans 15 amino acids. V was shortened by 1 base and J by 5 bases, with 12 bases between the two germline ends. The CDR3 reads CASSLVAGAHNEQFF. Here the CDR3 DNA reads TGTGCCAGCAGTTTAGTGGCAGGGGCCCACAATGAGCAGTTCTTC.

The chain combines TRBV29-1 with TRBJ1-2; D remains unclear. Germline assignment: CDR1 SQVTM and CDR2 ANQGSEA. The CDR3 sequence is 13 residues long. The ends were cut back, 1 base at V and 8 bases at J, with 14 bases in the middle. This chain's CDR3 is CSVEGRGGKGYTF. The CDR3 nucleotides are TGCAGCGTTGAAGGCCGAGGAGGGAAAGGCTACACCTTC.

Comment on this clonotype: One end of the junction is discordant with germline, which a read error may explain. The chain has TRBV6-5 and TRBJ1-3, with D perhaps TRBD1 (6 bases). Germline assignment: CDR1 MNHEY and CDR2 SVGAGI. CDR3 size: 14 residues. CDR3 nucleotide sequence: TGTGCCACCAGTTCACAGGGAAATGGAAACACCATATATTTT. Translating gives CATSSQGNGNTIYF.

This clonotype has a handful of counts. The chain employs TRBV24-1 and TRBJ2-1; 9 bases line up with TRBD2. With 4 bases clipped from V and 5 bases from J, the junction kept 8 bases outside the gene matches. Germline loops: CDR1 KGHDR, CDR2 SFDVKD. The CDR3 length is 16 residues. The CDR3 sequence is CATSDPSSGGNNEQFF. In nucleotides, the CDR3 is TGTGCCACCAGTGACCCCTCGAGCGGGGGGAACAATGAGCAGTTCTTC.

This clonotype appeared many times. The chain links TRBV20-1 to TRBJ2-1; no clear D. This CDR3 spans 13 amino acids. V lost 3 bases to trimming and J lost 5 bases, with 11 bases between them. The germline CDR1 and CDR2 sequences are DFQATT and SNEGSKA (reference sequence). CDR3 in DNA: TGCAGTGCTAGTGAGGTCCTCGACAATGAGCAGTTCTTC. This translates into CSASEVLDNEQFF.

This clonotype appeared many times. CDR3 residues: CSASSQLMNTEAFF. CDR3 bases: TGCAGTGCTAGTAGCCAGCTCATGAACACTGAAGCTTTCTTT. The chain uses TRBV20-1 and TRBJ1-1, with D unclear. Germline V gives CDR1 DFQATT, CDR2 SNEGSKA (reference sequence). Trimming removed 3 bases from V and 0 bases from J, with 11 bases in between. The CDR3 spans 14 residues.

This clonotype was detected ten times or more. The V and J genes are TRBV20-1 and TRBJ2-1, with 7 positions matching TRBD2. Unmatched junction bases numbered 17, after V lost 2 bases and J lost 7 bases. Germline lookup yields CDR1 DFQATT and CDR2 SNEGSKA (reference sequence). The CDR3 spans 17 residues. The CDR3 DNA follows: TGCAGTGCTAGACCCCGACTAGCCCTGATCAGAGTTAATGAGCAGTTCTTC. Translating it yields CSARPRLALIRVNEQFF.

There are a few counts of this clonotype. The chain recombines TRBV4-1 with TRBJ2-2; 9 nucleotides match TRBD2. Losses at the gene ends were 4 bases for V and 7 bases for J; bases not matched to a gene: 7. The CDR3 loop spans 15 amino acids. The V gene's germline CDR1 is MGHRA and CDR2 YSYEKL. This chain's CDR3 is CASSPSGRRDGELFF. The DNA for the CDR3 is TGCGCCAGCAGCCCCAGCGGGAGGAGGGACGGGGAGCTGTTTTTT.

Only a few counts were recorded for this clonotype. The V gene is TRBV4-2, the J gene TRBJ2-7; D is possibly TRBD1 or TRBD2 (6 bases each). Germline CDR1 LGHNA, CDR2 YNFKEQ. V dropped 1 base and J dropped 4 bases, with 11 bases sitting between them. This CDR3 has 14 amino acids. Here the CDR3 DNA reads TGTGCCAGCAGCCAAGGAACAGGGAGGTACGAGCAGTACTTC. It is translated as CASSQGTGRYEQYF.

This clonotype occurred many times. This chain links TRBV20-1 with TRBJ2-2, with a possible D match to TRBD1 (6 bases). V shed 0 bases and J shed 0 bases, with 11 bases lying between them. The CDR3 contains 16 residues. Germline CDR1 is DFQATT and CDR2 is SNEGSKA (reference sequence). CDR3 loop: CSARDGGQANTGELFF. The CDR3 nucleotides are TGCAGTGCTAGAGATGGGGGACAAGCGAACACCGGGGAGCTGTTTTTT.

This clonotype has at least ten counts. The rearrangement uses TRBV6-6 and TRBJ2-7; D is ambiguous. Trimming cost V 7 bases and J 3 bases, with 13 bases left between them. The CDR3 runs to 13 residues. Germline CDR1 reads MNHNY; CDR2 reads SVGAGI (reference sequence). The CDR3 nucleotides are TGTGCCAGCACTCGCACGGGCATCTACGAGCAGTACTTC. Residues: CASTRTGIYEQYF.